This T cell receptor beta chain was sequenced in a study of vaccination and CD4 T cells after COVID-19. For the study at large: Participants were administered two doses of either the BNT162b2 or the mRNA-1273 vaccine. The control cultures got either a CEFX pool, an HIV-1 Nef pool, or no peptide at all. The authors exposed cells to overlapping spike peptides derived from SARS-CoV-2, HCoV-NL63, HCoV-OC43 and HCoV-229E.

Researchers used the Oncomine TCR Beta short-read assay to sequence DNA from cultured CD4+ T cells. TCRdb itself ran the PCR reads through MiXCR, one entry per CDR3 protein. Here the sample spans 8,000 or so distinct CDR3 sequences, roughly 40% being singletons. The V end lost 3 bases, the J end lost 7 bases, and 15 bases lay between the germline ends. CDR1 is DFQATT and CDR2 is SNEGSKA in the germline V gene (reference sequence). The CDR3 length is 13 residues. Treatment meaning: approximately 9-day PBMC culture with coronavirus spike peptide pools or control peptides (ViraFEST assay). From the unexposed donor, CD4+ T cells were collected ahead of the COVID-19 pandemic (2011-2018). By sample share, this clonotype is medium-sized (0.01 to 0.1%). Its matching antigen is unknown.

The V and J genes are TRBV20-1 and TRBJ1-2; no definite D call. The receptor's source is a human donor in good health. Sequenced: CD4+ T cells from blood, cultured in vitro. Written as DNA, the CDR3 is TGCAGTGCTAGCGTGCCCTCTTCGGGTGGCTACACCTTC. Protein product: CSASVPSSGGYTF.